A selection of T cell receptor beta chains follows, all from one sample in a study of T cells in Graves' hyperthyroidism and ophthalmopathy. MiXCR, run by TCRdb on the multiplex PCR reads, gives a single entry per CDR3 protein. The repertoire consists of about 400,000 distinct CDR3 sequences, with 15% to 17% occurring once and the leading ten covering around 7.3%. Material for sequencing was blood. The receptors shown here come from a woman aged 18-30 years with Graves' hyperthyroidism. CDR3s include the opening cysteine and the closing phenylalanine or tryptophan. Fields, in order: J gene, V gene, clone size, CDR3 length, D gene, CDR3 protein, CDR3 DNA. The D gene is left open where the match is weak. Only some rows state a clone size, as once, few, many or a class for expanded clones.

j_call: TRBJ1-5
v_call: TRBV6-1
clone_size: many
cdr3_length: 15
d_call: TRBD1
cdr3_aa: CASRQGAVSNQPQHF
cdr3_nt: TGTGCCAGCAGGCAGGGGGCGGTTAGCAATCAGCCCCAGCATTTT

j_call: TRBJ1-2
v_call: TRBV6-2/TRBV6-3
clone_size: many
cdr3_length: 17
d_call: NA
cdr3_aa: CASSYVGRLSANYGYTF
cdr3_nt: TGTGCCAGCAGTTACGTAGGACGACTATCAGCTAACTATGGCTACACCTTC

j_call: TRBJ2-7
v_call: TRBV12-3/TRBV12-4
clone_size: many
cdr3_length: 13
d_call: NA
cdr3_aa: CASSLGSYYEQYF
cdr3_nt: TGTGCCAGCAGTTTAGGGTCCTACTACGAGCAGTACTTC

j_call: TRBJ2-5
v_call: TRBV29-1
clone_size: many
cdr3_length: 11
d_call: NA
cdr3_aa: CSGLSEKTQYF
cdr3_nt: TGCAGTGGACTTTCCGAAAAGACCCAGTACTTC

j_call: TRBJ2-7
v_call: TRBV11-1
clone_size: NA
cdr3_length: 16
d_call: TRBD1
cdr3_aa: CASSSGMWDRDYEQYF
cdr3_nt: TGTGCCAGCAGCTCCGGGATGTGGGACAGAGACTACGAGCAGTACTTC

j_call: TRBJ1-2
v_call: TRBV29-1
clone_size: many
cdr3_length: 14
d_call: NA
cdr3_aa: CSVEFPKDNYGYTF
cdr3_nt: TGCAGCGTTGAGTTCCCGAAGGATAACTATGGCTACACCTTC

j_call: TRBJ2-3
v_call: TRBV5-6
clone_size: many
cdr3_length: 14
d_call: NA
cdr3_aa: CASSVGGTTDTQYF
cdr3_nt: TGTGCCAGCAGCGTTGGGGGGACCACAGATACGCAGTATTTT

j_call: TRBJ2-7
v_call: TRBV19
clone_size: many
cdr3_length: 12
d_call: TRBD1
cdr3_aa: CAVDRDLYEQYF
cdr3_nt: TGTGCCGTTGACAGGGATCTCTACGAGCAGTACTTC

j_call: TRBJ2-1
v_call: TRBV19
clone_size: many
cdr3_length: 15
d_call: NA
cdr3_aa: CASSIFPLNAGEQFF
cdr3_nt: TGTGCCAGTAGTATATTCCCCCTTAATGCGGGAGAGCAGTTCTTC

j_call: TRBJ1-5
v_call: TRBV2
clone_size: many
cdr3_length: 17
d_call: NA
cdr3_aa: CASSFLGSRLSNQPQHF
cdr3_nt: TGTGCCAGTTCTTTTTTGGGTTCAAGACTGAGCAATCAGCCCCAGCATTTT

j_call: TRBJ2-1
v_call: TRBV9
clone_size: NA
cdr3_length: 15
d_call: NA
cdr3_aa: CASSPRPSDIGEQFF
cdr3_nt: TGTGCCAGCAGCCCCAGGCCAAGTGACATCGGTGAGCAGTTCTTC

j_call: TRBJ2-1
v_call: TRBV27
clone_size: many
cdr3_length: 15
d_call: TRBD1
cdr3_aa: CASSSPGQGAVEQFF
cdr3_nt: TGTGCCAGCAGTTCGCCGGGACAGGGGGCGGTTGAGCAGTTCTTC

j_call: TRBJ2-3
v_call: TRBV7-8
clone_size: NA
cdr3_length: 19
d_call: TRBD2
cdr3_aa: CASSWVVFRTSGYTDTQYF
cdr3_nt: TGTGCCAGCAGCTGGGTAGTTTTTAGGACTAGCGGATACACAGATACGCAGTATTTT

j_call: TRBJ1-2
v_call: TRBV6-5
clone_size: many
cdr3_length: 13
d_call: NA
cdr3_aa: CASSYSATGGYTF
cdr3_nt: TGTGCCAGCAGTTACTCTGCGACAGGAGGCTACACCTTC

j_call: TRBJ2-3
v_call: TRBV6-1
clone_size: many
cdr3_length: 12
d_call: NA
cdr3_aa: CASSKPGDTQYF
cdr3_nt: TGTGCCAGCAGCAAACCAGGGGATACGCAGTATTTT

j_call: TRBJ2-3
v_call: TRBV9
clone_size: few
cdr3_length: 16
d_call: NA
cdr3_aa: CASGPPFSSSTDTQYF
cdr3_nt: TGTGCCAGCGGCCCCCCTTTTTCCTCTAGCACAGATACGCAGTATTTT